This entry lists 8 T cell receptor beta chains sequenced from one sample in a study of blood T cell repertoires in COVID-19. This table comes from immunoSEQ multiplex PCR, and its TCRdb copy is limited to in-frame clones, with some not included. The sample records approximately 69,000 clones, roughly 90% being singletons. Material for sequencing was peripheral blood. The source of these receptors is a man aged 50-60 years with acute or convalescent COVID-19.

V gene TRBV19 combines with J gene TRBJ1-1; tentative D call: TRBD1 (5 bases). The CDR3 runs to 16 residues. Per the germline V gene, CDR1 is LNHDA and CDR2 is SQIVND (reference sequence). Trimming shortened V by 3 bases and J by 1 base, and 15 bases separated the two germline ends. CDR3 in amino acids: CASSMFGQDQNTEAFF. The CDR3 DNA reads TGTGCCAGTAGTATGTTCGGACAAGACCAGAACACTGAAGCTTTCTTT.

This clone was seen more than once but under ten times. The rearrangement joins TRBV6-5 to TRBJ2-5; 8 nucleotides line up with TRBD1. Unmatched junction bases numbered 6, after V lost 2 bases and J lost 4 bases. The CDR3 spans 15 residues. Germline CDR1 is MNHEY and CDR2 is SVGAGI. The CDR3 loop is CASSYDRGFRETQYF. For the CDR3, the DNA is TGTGCCAGCAGTTACGACAGGGGCTTCCGAGAGACCCAGTACTTC.

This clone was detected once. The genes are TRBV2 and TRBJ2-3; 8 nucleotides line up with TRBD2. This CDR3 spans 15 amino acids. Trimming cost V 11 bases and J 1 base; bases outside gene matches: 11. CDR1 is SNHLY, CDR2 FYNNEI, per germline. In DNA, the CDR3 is TGTGCCCGCGGGGAGAGGCGGGGGGGCACAGATACGCAGTATTTT. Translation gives CARGERRGGTDTQYF.

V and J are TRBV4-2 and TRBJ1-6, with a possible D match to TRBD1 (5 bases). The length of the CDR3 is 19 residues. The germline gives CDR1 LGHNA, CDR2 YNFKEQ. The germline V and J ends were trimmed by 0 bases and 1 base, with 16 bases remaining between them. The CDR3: CASSQDLGPEGSYNSPLHF. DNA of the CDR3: TGTGCCAGCAGCCAAGATTTGGGGCCTGAAGGGTCCTATAATTCACCCCTCCACTTT.

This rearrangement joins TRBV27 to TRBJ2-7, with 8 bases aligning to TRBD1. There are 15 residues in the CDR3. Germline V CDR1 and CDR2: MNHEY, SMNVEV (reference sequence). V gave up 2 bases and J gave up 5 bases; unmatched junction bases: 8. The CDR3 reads CASSLRGQGVNEQYF. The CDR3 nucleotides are TGTGCCAGCAGTTTACGTGGACAGGGTGTAAACGAGCAGTACTTC.

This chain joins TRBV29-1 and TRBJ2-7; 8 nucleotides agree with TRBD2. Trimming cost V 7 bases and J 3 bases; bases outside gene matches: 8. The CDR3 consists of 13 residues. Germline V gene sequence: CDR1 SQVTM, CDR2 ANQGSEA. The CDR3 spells CSATDGGDYEQYF. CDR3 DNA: TGCAGCGCTACAGACGGGGGGGACTACGAGCAGTACTTC.

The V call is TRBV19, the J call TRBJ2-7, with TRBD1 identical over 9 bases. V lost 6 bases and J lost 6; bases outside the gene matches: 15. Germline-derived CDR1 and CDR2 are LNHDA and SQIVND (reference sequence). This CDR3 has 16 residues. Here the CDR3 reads CASSRDRDTLGSEQYF. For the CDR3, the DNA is TGTGCCAGTAGCCGGGACAGGGATACCTTAGGTTCCGAGCAGTACTTC.

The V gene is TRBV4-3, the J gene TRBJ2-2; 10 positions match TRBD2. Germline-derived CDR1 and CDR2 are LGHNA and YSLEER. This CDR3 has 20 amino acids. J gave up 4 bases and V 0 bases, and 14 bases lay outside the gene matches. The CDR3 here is CASSQEVGGGLAVPTGELFF. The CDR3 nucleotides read TGCGCCAGCAGCCAAGAAGTGGGAGGAGGACTAGCGGTCCCCACCGGGGAGCTGTTTTTT.